These 28 T cell receptor beta chains were sequenced from one sample in a study of T cell changes during pregnancy in multiple sclerosis. Generated by immunoSEQ multiplex PCR, the TCRdb table keeps only in-frame clones and is missing some. The sample lists 55,000 to 70,000 clones, about 94% occurring once. Specimen: CD4+ T cells from peripheral blood mononuclear cells, collected before pregnancy. Receptors were obtained from a female donor with multiple sclerosis, enrolled in a pregnancy study.

This chain joins TRBV25-1 and TRBJ2-5; a weak D match, TRBD2 (6 bases). This CDR3 region has 16 residues. V lost 4 bases to trimming and J lost 4 bases, with 19 bases between them. Germline V gene sequence: CDR1 MGHDK, CDR2 SYGVNS. DNA for the CDR3: TGTGCCAGCAGTGGAGAGACAGACCGGGGAGGAGAGACCCAGTACTTC. Its protein is CASSGETDRGGETQYF.

Details on this clone: The junction does not match germline at one end; this may be a read error. V gene TRBV7-9 combines with J gene TRBJ2-7, with 7 positions matching TRBD2. The CDR3 is made up of 12 amino acids. Germline CDR1 reads SEHNR; CDR2 reads FQNEAQ (reference sequence). The CDR3 coding sequence is TGTGCCAGCAGCTTAGTAGGCGCGGGAGAAGGATTC. Amino acid sequence: CASSLVGAGEGF. The full variable domain, with the rest looked up from reference TRBV7-9 and TRBJ2-7, is DTGVSQNPRHKITKRGQNVTFRCDPISEHNRLYWYRQTLGQGPEFLTYFQNEAQLEKSRLLSDRFSAERPKGSFSTLEIQRTEQGDSAMYLCASSLVGAGEGFGPGTRLTVT.

The V call is TRBV9, the J call TRBJ2-5; TRBD2 aligns across 7 bases. V shed 3 bases and J 7 bases; nucleotides not matched to a gene: 15. CDR3 length: 16 amino acids. Germline V CDR1 and CDR2: SGDLS, YYNGEE. CDR3 nucleotide sequence: TGTGCCAGCAGCGCCGGGGGTGCGGGAGTCCGAGGGACCCAGTACTTC. Protein sequence: CASSAGGAGVRGTQYF. Full variable domain (outside the CDR3, taken from reference TRBV9 and TRBJ2-5): DSGVTQTPKHLITATGQRVTLRCSPRSGDLSVYWYQQSLDQGLQFLIQYYNGEERAKGNILERFSAQQFPDLHSELNLSSLELGDSALYFCASSAGGAGVRGTQYFGPGTRLLVL.

CDR3 protein: CASSSGTSASYEQYF. CDR3 DNA: TGTGCCAGCAGTTCCGGGACTAGCGCTTCGTACGAGCAGTACTTC. This chain joins TRBV6-6 and TRBJ2-7; 10 bases map to TRBD2. This CDR3 region has 15 residues. Trimming cost V 4 bases and J 4 bases; bases outside gene matches: 7. In germline, CDR1 is MNHNY, CDR2 SVGAGI (reference sequence).

This clone was observed once. The J gene is TRBJ2-5, the V gene TRBV4-2; 10 bases align to TRBD2. Per the germline V gene, CDR1 is LGHNA and CDR2 is YNFKEQ. This CDR3 has 19 amino acids. Trimming took 0 bases from V and 4 from J; bases not matched to a gene: 14. CDR3 residues: CASSQELLAGGVGPETQYF. CDR3 coding DNA: TGTGCCAGCAGCCAAGAGTTATTAGCGGGAGGAGTGGGACCAGAGACCCAGTACTTC.

The chain carries TRBV19 and TRBJ2-6; 10 bases line up with TRBD1. This CDR3 has 18 amino acids. CDR1 is LNHDA and CDR2 is SQIVND in the germline V gene (reference sequence). V gave up 4 bases and J gave up 0 bases; unmatched junction bases: 6. The CDR3: CASSTPGTGVSGANVLTF. The CDR3 region has the DNA TGTGCCAGTAGTACCCCCGGGACAGGGGTCTCTGGGGCCAACGTCCTGACTTTC.

The chain employs TRBV4-2 and TRBJ2-2, with D possibly matching TRBD2 (5 bases). The V gene's germline CDR1 is LGHNA and CDR2 YNFKEQ. The CDR3 extends over 14 amino acids. V was shortened by 3 bases and J by 3 bases, with 8 bases between the two germline ends. The CDR3 bases are TGTGCCAGCAGCCAGGAACTAGACACCGGGGAGCTGTTTTTT. Translating gives CASSQELDTGELFF.

J is TRBJ2-3 and V is TRBV27, with 8 bases fitting TRBD1. The CDR3 totals 19 residues. Looked up from germline, CDR1 is MNHEY and CDR2 is SMNVEV (reference sequence). J lost 2 bases, V lost 8 bases, and 21 bases had no gene match. The CDR3 region is CASLSTRTGYRSYTDTQYF. CDR3 nucleotide sequence: TGTGCCAGCCTTTCCACACGGACAGGGTATAGATCCTACACAGATACGCAGTATTTT.

The gene calls are TRBV4-3 and TRBJ1-3; D uncertain. In germline, CDR1 is LGHNA, CDR2 YSLEER. The V and J ends lost 0 bases and 2 bases respectively, with 11 bases between them. This CDR3 has 16 amino acids. The CDR3 region is CASSQDGGLTGNTIYF. As DNA, the CDR3 is TGCGCCAGCAGCCAAGATGGAGGGTTAACTGGAAACACCATATATTTT.

The gene calls are TRBV7-9 and TRBJ2-7, with TRBD2 identical over 11 bases. V was clipped by 1 base and J by 5 bases; unmatched bases: 4. Germline CDR1 reads SEHNR; CDR2 reads FQNEAQ (reference sequence). CDR3 size: 15 residues. The CDR3 loop is CASSLGLAGLHEQYF. CDR3 DNA sequence: TGTGCCAGCAGCTTAGGACTAGCGGGACTCCACGAGCAGTACTTC.

J is TRBJ2-7 and V is TRBV6-5; maybe TRBD2 (5 bases). Trimming took off 2 bases at V and 3 bases at J, with 11 bases between the two ends. The CDR3 covers 14 residues. Germline CDR1 and CDR2: MNHEY and SVGAGI. The CDR3 DNA reads TGTGCCAGCAGTTACGCCGGGGAAATCTACGAGCAGTACTTC. Amino acid sequence: CASSYAGEIYEQYF.

V gene TRBV9 combines with J gene TRBJ2-2; D remains unclear. The CDR3 totals 15 residues. V was clipped by 4 bases and J by 1 base, with 11 bases between them. Germline loops: CDR1 SGDLS, CDR2 YYNGEE. For the CDR3, the DNA is TGTGCCAGCAGCCCCACGAGACTGAACACCGGGGAGCTGTTTTTT. It encodes CASSPTRLNTGELFF.

This clone was observed once. The rearrangement links TRBV18 to TRBJ1-5; TRBD1 aligns across 9 bases. CDR3 length: 14 residues. The trim removed 5 bases at V and 9 bases at J, leaving 8 bases unmatched. The V gene's germline CDR1 is KGHSH and CDR2 LQKENI. For the CDR3, the DNA is TGTGCCAGCTCATCCCGGGACAGGGAACCGCCCCAGCATTTT. As protein: CASSSRDREPPQHF. The whole variable domain, remainder taken from reference TRBV18 and TRBJ1-5, is NAGVMQNPRHLVRRRGQEARLRCSPMKGHSHVYWYRQLPEEGLKFMVYLQKENIIDESGMPKERFSAEFPKEGPSILRIQQVVRGDSAAYFCASSSRDREPPQHFGDGTRLSIL.

The CDR3 DNA follows: TGTGCCCGGGAGGGCGCAGATACGCAGTATTTT. It encodes CAREGADTQYF. The V gene is TRBV30, the J gene TRBJ2-3; 8 nucleotides line up with TRBD2. The CDR3 sequence is 11 residues long. The trim removed 8 bases at V and 4 bases at J, leaving 2 bases unmatched. Per germline, CDR1 GTSNPN and CDR2 SVGIG (reference sequence). Based on the CDR3 plus reference TRBV30 and TRBJ2-3, the full variable domain is SQTIHQWPATLVQPVGSPLSLECTVEGTSNPNLYWYRQAAGRGLQLLFYSVGIGQISSEVPQNLSASRPQDRQFILSSKKLLLSDSGFYLCAREGADTQYFGPGTRLTVL.

The chain employs TRBV9 and TRBJ2-7, with 7 bases fitting TRBD2. The CDR3 consists of 15 residues. The germline gives CDR1 SGDLS, CDR2 YYNGEE. The V and J ends lost 0 bases and 2 bases, in that order; junction bases with no gene match: 5. The CDR3 region is CASSVEAGETYEQYF. CDR3 DNA: TGTGCCAGCAGCGTAGAGGCGGGGGAGACCTACGAGCAGTACTTC.

V is TRBV10-1 and J is TRBJ2-5, with TRBD2 matching over 7 bases. This CDR3 is 15 amino acids long. After removal of 6 bases from V and 1 base from J, the junction contained 8 bases not matched to a gene. CDR1 WNHNN and CDR2 SYGVQD come from the germline V gene (reference sequence). CDR3 residues: CASSGLGGVQETQYF. CDR3 bases: TGCGCCAGCAGCGGCTTGGGGGGGGTCCAAGAGACCCAGTACTTC.

The chain carries TRBV5-6 and TRBJ1-2, with no clear D. This CDR3 spans 13 amino acids. V was trimmed by 1 base and J by 6 bases, leaving 10 bases between them. The germline CDR1 and CDR2 sequences are SGHDT and YYEEEE. Here the CDR3 reads CASSLSGEDGYTF. In DNA, the CDR3 is TGTGCCAGCAGCTTGAGCGGGGAGGATGGCTACACCTTC. The entire variable domain, with the rest obtained from reference TRBV5-6 and TRBJ1-2, is as follows: DAGVTQSPTHLIKTRGQQVTLRCSPKSGHDTVSWYQQALGQGPQFIFQYYEEEERQRGNFPDRFSGHQFPNYSSELNVNALLLGDSALYLCASSLSGEDGYTFGSGTRLTVV.

CDR3 sequence reads: CASSLRLSGSYEQYF. The CDR3 DNA sequence: TGTGCCAGCAGCTTGCGGCTCAGCGGGAGTTACGAGCAGTACTTC. The chain couples TRBV7-2 to TRBJ2-7; TRBD2 matches at 8 bases. Germline V gives CDR1 SGHTA, CDR2 FQGNSA. V was pared by 3 bases and J by 4 bases, with 8 bases of the junction left unmatched. The CDR3 is made up of 15 amino acids.

This clone was seen only once. The V gene is TRBV6-5, the J gene TRBJ1-2; D is undetermined. Trimming pared 7 bases from V and 2 bases from J, leaving 17 bases between. This CDR3 is built from 15 residues. Germline V CDR1 and CDR2: MNHEY, SVGAGI. This CDR3 is CASTSLESLNYGYTF. CDR3 coding DNA: TGTGCCAGCACCAGTCTGGAGTCCCTAAACTATGGCTACACCTTC.

The chain combines TRBV28 with TRBJ1-2; 10 bases map to TRBD1. The trim removed 6 bases at V and 3 bases at J, leaving 10 bases unmatched. This CDR3 spans 16 amino acids. Germline CDR1 is MDHEN and CDR2 is SYDVKM. CDR3 sequence reads: CASRKGGGQGHYGYTF. Written as DNA, the CDR3 is TGTGCCAGCAGGAAAGGTGGGGGACAGGGGCACTATGGCTACACCTTC.

The CDR3 spells CASSRQAREGTQYF. The CDR3 nucleotides read TGTGCCAGCAGCAGACAGGCCCGGGAAGGCACGCAGTATTTT. V usage is TRBV5-5 and J usage is TRBJ2-3; tentatively, D is TRBD1 (6 bases). Germline V gene sequence: CDR1 SGHKS, CDR2 YYEKEE (reference sequence). This CDR3 has 14 amino acids. V was shortened by 4 bases and J by 9 bases, with 18 bases between the two germline ends.

This clone has just one count. The V gene is TRBV4-3, the J gene TRBJ2-7; 9 bases agree with TRBD2. The junction had 9 bases not matched to a gene; V was cut back by 0 bases and J by 6 bases. CDR3 length: 16 amino acids. Per germline, CDR1 LGHNA and CDR2 YSLEER. CDR3 coding DNA: TGCGCCAGCAGCCAAGATATGGGACTAGCAAGGGCCGAGCAGTACTTC. Encoded protein: CASSQDMGLARAEQYF.

The V call is TRBV15, the J call TRBJ2-2; no clear D gene. The germline CDR1 and CDR2 sequences are LNHNV and YYDKDF (reference sequence). V was cut by 1 base and J by 5 bases, with 5 bases left in between. This CDR3 comprises 13 residues. CDR3 protein: CATSRGQTGELFF. For the CDR3, the DNA is TGTGCCACCAGCAGAGGTCAGACCGGGGAGCTGTTTTTT. Using reference TRBV15 and TRBJ2-2 for the parts outside the CDR3, the full variable domain is DAMVIQNPRYQVTQFGKPVTLSCSQTLNHNVMYWYQQKSSQAPKLLFHYYDKDFNNEADTPDNFQSRRPNTSFCFLDIRSPGLGDTAMYLCATSRGQTGELFFGEGSRLTVL.

In its sample, this clone was seen once. An end of the junction does not agree with germline; a read error may underlie this. This chain connects TRBV5-4 to TRBJ2-7; D is perhaps TRBD2 (5 bases). Germline CDR1 is SGHNT and CDR2 is YYREEE (reference sequence). The CDR3 extends over 12 amino acids. The CDR3 here is CASSLADTRLHF. Here the CDR3 DNA reads TGTGCCAGCAGCTTGGCTGACACTAGACTCCACTTC.

V usage is TRBV7-2 and J usage is TRBJ2-1, with D perhaps matching TRBD1 (5 bases). In germline, CDR1 is SGHTA, CDR2 FQGNSA. The CDR3 runs 15 residues. Trimming shortened V by 1 base and J by 7 bases, and 14 bases separated the two germline ends. The CDR3 DNA is TGTGCCAGCAGCTTAGGGGGCCCTGTGGGGAATGAGCAGTTCTTC. Its translation is CASSLGGPVGNEQFF.

The sample holds one count of this clone. The J gene is TRBJ2-7, the V gene TRBV5-1; 10 nucleotides match TRBD1. The CDR3 extends over 15 amino acids. Germline V gene lookup returns CDR1 SGHRS and CDR2 YFSETQ. Trimming removed 5 bases from V and 2 bases from J; junction bases left unmatched: 7. DNA for the CDR3: TGCGCCAGCAGGAGGGACAGGGGAAGGACCTACGAGCAGTACTTC. It yields the protein CASRRDRGRTYEQYF.

The J gene is TRBJ2-3, the V gene TRBV9; maybe TRBD2 (6 bases). CDR3 length: 16 amino acids. With 5 bases removed from V and 0 bases from J, the gap between germline ends came to 16 bases. CDR1 is SGDLS and CDR2 is YYNGEE in the germline V gene. The chain's CDR3 is CASSNNGTRSTDTQYF. Written as DNA, the CDR3 is TGTGCCAGCAGTAACAACGGGACTCGTAGCACAGATACGCAGTATTTT.

The gene calls are TRBV7-2 and TRBJ1-2, with D possibly being TRBD1 (6 bases). The V end lost 1 base, the J end lost 5 bases, and 11 bases lay between the germline ends. The V gene's germline CDR1 is SGHTA and CDR2 FQGNSA. This CDR3 spans 14 amino acids. The CDR3 DNA reads as TGTGCCAGCAGCTTAGAACAGGGTAGATATGGCTACACCTTC. Residues: CASSLEQGRYGYTF.